This T cell receptor beta chain was sequenced for a study of blood T cell repertoires in COVID-19. Under the authors' procedure: Estimated nucleated cell counts came from reference gene primer amplification. Sequencing was performed with immunoSEQ multiplex PCR; in TCRdb, only in-frame clones are kept and a portion is missing. For V, J and clone size, that table is used; D and trimming come from the DNA. The sample includes tens of thousands of clones, about 70% of them seen just once. In this sample, this clone turned up once. V gave up 1 base and J gave up 0 bases, with 7 bases separating them. The germline V gene has CDR1 SGHVS and CDR2 FQNEAQ. This CDR3 region has 15 residues.

The genes are TRBV7-8 and TRBJ1-5; unclear D gene. The sequence came from a man aged 45-65 years with active or convalescent COVID-19. Sequenced: peripheral blood. In DNA, the CDR3 is TGTGCCAGCAGCTTAGTCAGGAATAGCAATCAGCCCCAGCATTTT. Amino acid sequence: CASSLVRNSNQPQHF.